One and the same sample provided the 22 T cell receptor beta chains below, sequenced in a study of vaccination and CD4 T cells after COVID-19. The time point was: late sampling 161 to 241 days after vaccination in a few convalescent patients. The treatment was: approximately 10-day PBMC culture with coronavirus spike peptide pools or control peptides (ViraFEST assay). Their recognized antigens are unknown. Oncomine TCR Beta short-read sequencing was applied to DNA from cultured CD4+ T cells. Each CDR3 protein is one row after TCRdb ran MiXCR on the PCR reads. The table has about 22,000 distinct CDR3 sequences, more than 30% seen once. The specimen comprised CD4+ T cells from blood, cultured in vitro, sampled about 7 months after SARS-CoV-2 vaccination. The receptors derive from a human donor who had recovered from COVID-19.

The rearrangement uses TRBV11-1 and TRBJ2-5; TRBD1 aligns across 8 bases. CDR3 size: 17 residues. Germline CDR1 is SGHAT and CDR2 is FQDESV (reference sequence). The V gene end was trimmed by 3 bases and the J gene end by 0 bases; junction bases not matched to a gene: 9. The CDR3 reads CASSFLEAGGHQETQYF. DNA for the CDR3: TGTGCCAGCAGCTTTCTCGAGGCAGGGGGCCACCAAGAGACCCAGTACTTC.

This clonotype was seen a handful of times. V gene TRBV19 combines with J gene TRBJ1-2; 10 bases fit TRBD1. The CDR3 has 16 amino acids. Germline V gene sequence: CDR1 LNHDA, CDR2 SQIVND (reference sequence). The ends lost 7 bases at V and 5 bases at J; junction bases unmatched: 13. The CDR3 loop is CASNPGTGVLGYGYTF. CDR3 DNA sequence: TGTGCCAGTAACCCCGGGACAGGGGTTTTAGGGTATGGCTACACCTTC.

This clonotype has just a few counts. The chain links TRBV29-1 to TRBJ1-1; D unresolved. Germline CDR1 reads SQVTM; CDR2 reads ANQGSEA. CDR3 length: 11 amino acids. Trimming shortened V by 4 bases and J by 4 bases, and 7 bases separated the two germline ends. The CDR3 nucleotides are TGCAGCGTTGCGTCAGCCACTGAAGCTTTCTTT. Translation gives CSVASATEAFF.

The chain combines TRBV7-2 with TRBJ1-2; D is undetermined. The CDR3 extends over 14 amino acids. With 5 bases removed from V and 7 bases from J, the gap between germline ends came to 17 bases. Per the germline V gene, CDR1 is SGHTA and CDR2 is FQGNSA. The CDR3 reads CASSDPSGSRGYTF. In nucleotides, the CDR3 is TGTGCCAGCAGCGACCCGAGCGGTAGCCGTGGCTACACCTTC.

This clonotype was seen only a few times. This chain uses TRBV6-1 with TRBJ2-3; 10 bases map to TRBD2. The CDR3 has 15 amino acids. With 4 bases clipped from V and 6 bases from J, the junction kept 7 bases outside the gene matches. CDR1 MNHNS and CDR2 SASEGT come from the germline V gene. Here the CDR3 DNA reads TGTGCCAGCAGTGGACAGCGGGAGGGCCGGGATACGCAGTATTTT. Translated: CASSGQREGRDTQYF.

The CDR3 region has the DNA TGTGCCAGCAGCTTAGGGGCCGACAATGAGCAGTTCTTC. Its translation: CASSLGADNEQFF. The V call is TRBV7-3, the J call TRBJ2-1; D is perhaps TRBD1 (5 bases). Trimming left V 2 bases short and J 5 bases short, with 7 bases between. Germline V gene data show CDR1 as SGHTA and CDR2 as FQGTGA. The CDR3 totals 13 residues.

The V and J genes are TRBV20-1 and TRBJ2-7; 8 bases are shared with TRBD1. Germline values: CDR1 DFQATT, CDR2 SNEGSKA (reference sequence). The CDR3 runs to 15 residues. V was pared by 0 bases and J by 8 bases, with 12 bases of the junction left unmatched. The DNA of the CDR3 is TGCAGTGCTAGAGAAAGGCTAGGACAGGGTTGGAAGCAGTACTTC. Its protein is CSARERLGQGWKQYF.

The V gene is TRBV6-2 or TRBV6-3, the J gene TRBJ2-1; D is undetermined. V lost 6 bases and J 0 bases, leaving 12 bases between the germline ends. Germline V gene data show CDR1 as MNHEY and CDR2 as SVGEGT. The CDR3 has 15 residues. The CDR3 is CASSPTSPSYNEQFF. In DNA form, the CDR3 reads TGTGCCAGCAGCCCTACAAGTCCCTCCTACAATGAGCAGTTCTTC.

J is TRBJ1-2 and V is TRBV7-3; 7 nucleotides match TRBD1. There are 14 residues in the CDR3. Germline values: CDR1 SGHTA, CDR2 FQGTGA. V shed 5 bases, J shed 8 bases, and the junction held 11 bases outside the gene matches. The DNA for the CDR3 is TGTGCCAGCAGCGCAGGGGGGCAGGGTTGGGGCTACACCTTC. Its translation: CASSAGGQGWGYTF.

This clonotype appeared a few times. The chain uses TRBV10-3 and TRBJ2-5; D call uncertain. V lost 3 bases to trimming and J lost 4 bases, with 12 bases between them. The CDR3 runs to 14 residues. Germline CDR1 reads ENHRY; CDR2 reads SYGVKD. CDR3 DNA sequence: TGTGCCATCAGTGACCAAGTAACGGGAGAGACCCAGTACTTC. This sequence encodes CAISDQVTGETQYF.

This clonotype has only a few counts. V and J are TRBV29-1 and TRBJ1-5; 7 bases align to TRBD1. Trimming cost V 6 bases and J 0 bases; bases outside gene matches: 11. From germline, CDR1 is SQVTM and CDR2 ANQGSEA. The length of the CDR3 is 16 residues. The CDR3: CSVLYRGASSNQPQHF. The CDR3 DNA is TGCAGCGTGTTGTACAGGGGCGCTAGTAGCAATCAGCCCCAGCATTTT.

Sample share makes this clonotype medium-sized. The chain employs TRBV6-1 and TRBJ1-5, with D hard to call. V was pared by 1 base and J by 4 bases, with 11 bases between. This CDR3 has 15 amino acids. Germline V lookup: CDR1 MNHNS, CDR2 SASEGT. The CDR3 loop is CASSEGSIDNQPQHF. The CDR3 DNA sequence: TGTGCCAGCAGTGAAGGGTCGATAGATAATCAGCCCCAGCATTTT.

The chain employs TRBV20-1 and TRBJ2-5, with D possibly matching TRBD1 (6 bases). CDR1 and CDR2 (germline): DFQATT, SNEGSKA (reference sequence). V was cut by 3 bases and J by 4 bases, with 12 bases left in between. CDR3 length: 13 amino acids. The CDR3 region is CSASSGGPETQYF. CDR3 nucleotides: TGCAGTGCTAGTTCTGGGGGCCCAGAGACCCAGTACTTC.

The CDR3 sequence: CASSYPRDGNTEAFF. The CDR3 coding sequence is TGTGCCAGCAGTTACCCCAGGGACGGTAACACTGAAGCTTTCTTT. The chain carries TRBV6-2 or TRBV6-3 and TRBJ1-1; TRBD1 is a possible D gene (5 bases). V was pared by 2 bases and J by 2 bases, with 12 bases between. The CDR3 runs 15 residues. Germline V gene data show CDR1 as MNHEY and CDR2 as SVGEGT.

This clonotype was found a few times. The chain combines TRBV24-1 with TRBJ1-2; D is perhaps TRBD1 (5 bases). Germline values: CDR1 KGHDR, CDR2 SFDVKD. The V and J ends lost 3 bases and 4 bases respectively, with 17 bases between them. The CDR3 runs 16 residues. CDR3 amino acids: CATSDATAKSFYGYTF. In nucleotides, the CDR3 is TGTGCCACCAGTGATGCGACAGCCAAATCTTTCTATGGCTACACCTTC.

This clonotype showed up just a few times. The rearrangement uses TRBV20-1 and TRBJ1-2; 7 bases line up with TRBD1. J was trimmed by 3 bases and V by 0 bases; bases with no gene match: 4. This CDR3 spans 14 amino acids. Germline-derived CDR1 and CDR2 are DFQATT and SNEGSKA (reference sequence). Here the CDR3 reads CSARDDRDHYGYTF. The CDR3 nucleotides read TGCAGTGCTAGAGATGACAGGGACCACTATGGCTACACCTTC.

This clonotype appeared a few times. V is TRBV24-1 and J is TRBJ2-5; tentatively, D is TRBD2 (5 bases). From germline, CDR1 is KGHDR and CDR2 SFDVKD. Trimming took 6 bases from V and 5 from J, leaving 15 bases between them. The CDR3 runs to 14 residues. In DNA, the CDR3 is TGTGCCACCAGTCGTGGCAGCGGTGGCGAGACCCAGTACTTC. The encoded protein is CATSRGSGGETQYF.

The CDR3 region has the DNA TGTGCCAGCAGCTTCACTAGCGGGACATGGGATACGCAGTATTTT. It specifies CASSFTSGTWDTQYF. The chain joins TRBV7-2 to TRBJ2-3, with 10 bases lining up with TRBD2. The CDR3 runs 15 residues. V shed 3 bases, J shed 6 bases, and the junction held 6 bases outside the gene matches. Germline values: CDR1 SGHTA, CDR2 FQGNSA.

The genes are TRBV10-3 and TRBJ1-2; 7 bases are shared with TRBD1. Germline assignment: CDR1 ENHRY and CDR2 SYGVKD. The CDR3 loop spans 14 amino acids. The V and J ends lost 7 bases and 2 bases, in that order; junction bases with no gene match: 7. CDR3 region: CAINMRQGNYGYTF. In DNA form, the CDR3 reads TGTGCCATCAACATGAGACAGGGAAACTATGGCTACACCTTC.

This clonotype was recorded a few times. DNA for the CDR3: TGTGCCAGCAGCCCCGGGACAGGGGATCCCAACGTCCTGACTTTC. It encodes CASSPGTGDPNVLTF. V gene TRBV11-3 combines with J gene TRBJ2-6; TRBD1 matches at 10 bases. V gave up 5 bases and J gave up 8 bases; unmatched junction bases: 6. CDR1 and CDR2 from the germline V gene are SGHNT and YENEEA. The CDR3 has 15 amino acids.

This clonotype was counted only a few times. The CDR3 loop is CSARQAGYSPLHF. The CDR3 nucleotides are TGCAGTGCTCGACAGGCGGGGTATTCACCCCTCCACTTT. This chain links TRBV20-1 with TRBJ1-6, with D perhaps TRBD1 (6 bases). This CDR3 is 13 amino acids long. V was trimmed by 5 bases and J by 8 bases, leaving 13 bases between them. CDR1 is DFQATT and CDR2 is SNEGSKA in the germline V gene (reference sequence).

The chain joins TRBV7-2 to TRBJ2-2; 14 bases fit TRBD2. Per germline, CDR1 SGHTA and CDR2 FQGNSA. After removal of 5 bases from V and 5 bases from J, the junction contained 4 bases not matched to a gene. The CDR3 is 16 amino acids. The CDR3 bases are TGTGCCAGCAGCACCGGGACTAGCGGGAGAACCGGGGAGCTGTTTTTT. Protein sequence: CASSTGTSGRTGELFF.